Listed below are T cell receptor beta chains from one sample, sequenced in a study of shared clonotypes between healthy human individuals. Sequencing was performed with immunoSEQ multiplex PCR; in TCRdb, only in-frame clones are kept and a portion is missing. The sample records about 2.2 million clones, roughly 93% being singletons. The sequenced sample was naive CD8+ T cells from PBMCs. The origin of the receptors is a young man in good health. Some clones in this sample may be carry-over from other donors' samples. CDR3s include the opening cysteine and the closing phenylalanine or tryptophan. A D gene is named only where the DNA matches it firmly.

TRBV4-1	TRBD2	TRBJ2-1	TGCGCCAGCAGCCCGAGGGGGAGTAGCGGGAGGGGTAATGAGCAGTTCTTC	CASSPRGSSGRGNEQFF
TRBV7-9	.	TRBJ1-2	TGTGCCAGCAGCTTAGTCGGATCGGAGGGCTACACCTTC	CASSLVGSEGYTF
TRBV10-3	.	TRBJ2-1	TGTGCCATCAGTGGGGGCAGGGTGACCTACAATGAGCAGTTCTTC	CAISGGRVTYNEQFF
TRBV28	TRBD1	TRBJ2-7	TGTGCCAGCAGTGCGGACAGGGACTACGAGCAGTACTTC	CASSADRDYEQYF
TRBV27	.	TRBJ2-1	TGTGCCAGCAGTTTACGGTCCTACTACAATGAGCAGTTCTTC	CASSLRSYYNEQFF
TRBV28	.	TRBJ2-2	TGTGCCAGCAGCCATTTCGCGACCGGGATCGGGGAGCTGTTTTTT	CASSHFATGIGELFF
TRBV13	TRBD2	TRBJ2-3	TGTGCCAGCAGCTACCCTAGCGGGCCAAGCACAGATACGCAGTATTTT	CASSYPSGPSTDTQYF
TRBV5-1	.	TRBJ2-7	TGCGCCACCCCCCGACAGCTCGGCCACGAGCAGTACTTC	CATPRQLGHEQYF
TRBV5-1	TRBD1	TRBJ2-7	TGCGCCAGCAGCGCAAGGGGACAGGGCGGCGTGAGCGAGCAGTACTTC	CASSARGQGGVSEQYF
TRBV7-6	TRBD1	TRBJ1-2	TGTGCCAGCAGCTTAGGACAGGGATATCTCTTTTCAGGGGGCTACACCTTC	CASSLGQGYLFSGGYTF
TRBV13	.	TRBJ2-1	TGTGCCAGCAGCCCTACTAGAAGGGGTGAGCAGTTCTTC	CASSPTRRGEQFF